The rows below give T cell receptor beta chains drawn from one sample of a study of T cells in Graves' hyperthyroidism and ophthalmopathy. TCRdb re-derived calls from the multiplex PCR reads in MiXCR, one entry per CDR3 protein. The data contain some 620,000 distinct CDR3 sequences, around 15% of them singletons. The specimen sequenced was blood. Receptor source: a woman in her twenties or thirties with Graves' hyperthyroidism. The CDR3 runs from the conserved cysteine through the conserved F or W. Each record gives: V gene, D gene, J gene, clone size, CDR3 DNA, CDR3 protein. A D gene is named only where the DNA matches it firmly. The size entry is marked missing in some rows and otherwise reads once, few, many or a size class.

v_call: TRBV2
d_call: -
j_call: TRBJ2-3
clone_size: many
cdr3_nt: TGTGCCAGCAGTGAAGGGCTGGCGGCTAGCACAGATACGCAGTATTTT
cdr3_aa: CASSEGLAASTDTQYF

v_call: TRBV19
d_call: TRBD1
j_call: TRBJ2-1
clone_size: many
cdr3_nt: TGTGCCAGTAGTATAGGACAGGGGGCGGCATACAATGAGCAGTTCTTC
cdr3_aa: CASSIGQGAAYNEQFF

v_call: TRBV12-3/TRBV12-4
d_call: -
j_call: TRBJ2-1
clone_size: many
cdr3_nt: TGTGCCAGCAGGCACGGGACTGTCAATGAGCAGTTCTTC
cdr3_aa: CASRHGTVNEQFF

v_call: TRBV29-1
d_call: -
j_call: TRBJ2-2
clone_size: many
cdr3_nt: TGCAGCGTTGAAGTCTGGGGGGCGGGCACCGGGGAGCTGTTTTTT
cdr3_aa: CSVEVWGAGTGELFF

v_call: TRBV3-1
d_call: -
j_call: TRBJ2-7
clone_size: many
cdr3_nt: TGTGCCAGCAGCCAATACGATGGGAATGAGCAGTACTTC
cdr3_aa: CASSQYDGNEQYF

v_call: TRBV6-1
d_call: -
j_call: TRBJ1-6
clone_size: -
cdr3_nt: TGTGCCAGCAAGGCAGGGATGAGGGAAACTTCACCCCTCCACTTT
cdr3_aa: CASKAGMRETSPLHF

v_call: TRBV6-1
d_call: TRBD2
j_call: TRBJ2-7
clone_size: -
cdr3_nt: TGTGCCAGCAGCGCCGGGACTAGCTCCGAGGAGCAGTACTTC
cdr3_aa: CASSAGTSSEEQYF

v_call: TRBV24-1
d_call: TRBD2
j_call: TRBJ2-3
clone_size: -
cdr3_nt: TGTGCCAGCTCACTCTTCGACCCCGGTTCGGCTAGCGGGAGCACAGATACGCAGTATTTT
cdr3_aa: CASSLFDPGSASGSTDTQYF

v_call: TRBV11-2
d_call: -
j_call: TRBJ2-5
clone_size: many
cdr3_nt: TGTGCCAGCAGCTTCGGGGAGGTGACGACCCAGTACTTC
cdr3_aa: CASSFGEVTTQYF

v_call: TRBV7-8
d_call: TRBD2
j_call: TRBJ2-1
clone_size: many
cdr3_nt: TGTGCCAGCAGCTTAGCTAGCGGGATATACAATGAGCAGTTCTTC
cdr3_aa: CASSLASGIYNEQFF

v_call: TRBV7-9
d_call: TRBD2
j_call: TRBJ2-1
clone_size: many
cdr3_nt: TGTGCCAGCAGCTTCGTACTAGCGGGAGAGGTGAATGAGCAGTTCTTC
cdr3_aa: CASSFVLAGEVNEQFF

v_call: TRBV6-1
d_call: -
j_call: TRBJ2-4
clone_size: few
cdr3_nt: TGTGCCAGCAGTGAACTTAAGGGACGGAACATTCAGTACTTC
cdr3_aa: CASSELKGRNIQYF

v_call: TRBV12-3/TRBV12-4
d_call: -
j_call: TRBJ1-2
clone_size: -
cdr3_nt: TGTGCCAGCGCGGGCCTCGACTATGGCTACACCTTC
cdr3_aa: CASAGLDYGYTF

v_call: TRBV11-3
d_call: -
j_call: TRBJ1-5
clone_size: few
cdr3_nt: TGTGCCAGCAGCTTAGAAGGGGTCGGACAGATTTATCAGCCCCAGCATTTT
cdr3_aa: CASSLEGVGQIYQPQHF

v_call: TRBV19
d_call: TRBD1
j_call: TRBJ1-5
clone_size: -
cdr3_nt: TGTGCCAGTAGGGACAGGGGTATTCAGCCCCAGCATTTT
cdr3_aa: CASRDRGIQPQHF

v_call: TRBV20-1
d_call: -
j_call: TRBJ2-7
clone_size: -
cdr3_nt: TGCAGTGCCGATGGGCAGGTCTCCTACGAGCAGTACTTC
cdr3_aa: CSADGQVSYEQYF

v_call: TRBV5-5
d_call: -
j_call: TRBJ2-3
clone_size: many
cdr3_nt: TGTGCCAGCAGCCCGGGACTTTCCCCAGATACGCAGTATTTT
cdr3_aa: CASSPGLSPDTQYF

v_call: TRBV6-1
d_call: TRBD1
j_call: TRBJ1-1
clone_size: many
cdr3_nt: TGTGCCAGCGATCGGACAGGGGGGAACACTGAAGCTTTCTTT
cdr3_aa: CASDRTGGNTEAFF

v_call: TRBV7-8
d_call: -
j_call: TRBJ1-2
clone_size: -
cdr3_nt: TGTGCCAGCAGCTACCGGACAGACAACTATGGCTACACCTTC
cdr3_aa: CASSYRTDNYGYTF

v_call: TRBV6-1
d_call: -
j_call: TRBJ2-1
clone_size: few
cdr3_nt: TGTGCCAGCAGTGGGGGGGCGGGTATCCCTTACAATGAGCAGTTCTTC
cdr3_aa: CASSGGAGIPYNEQFF

v_call: TRBV18
d_call: TRBD2
j_call: TRBJ2-3
clone_size: -
cdr3_nt: TGTGCCAGCGGACCCGGGGCGGGAGTCACAGATACGCAGTATTTT
cdr3_aa: CASGPGAGVTDTQYF

v_call: TRBV24-1
d_call: -
j_call: TRBJ2-3
clone_size: -
cdr3_nt: TGTGCCACCGGTGATCGCGAGCCGGGACACGTCACAGATACGCAGTATTTT
cdr3_aa: CATGDREPGHVTDTQYF

v_call: TRBV11-3
d_call: -
j_call: TRBJ2-2
clone_size: few
cdr3_nt: TGTGCCAGCAGCTTAGCTTTAGTAGGCACCGGGGAGCTGTTTTTT
cdr3_aa: CASSLALVGTGELFF

v_call: TRBV12-3/TRBV12-4
d_call: TRBD1
j_call: TRBJ1-2
clone_size: many
cdr3_nt: TGTGCCAGCAGTTTAGTCCCGGGACAGGGGGACGGCTACACCTTC
cdr3_aa: CASSLVPGQGDGYTF